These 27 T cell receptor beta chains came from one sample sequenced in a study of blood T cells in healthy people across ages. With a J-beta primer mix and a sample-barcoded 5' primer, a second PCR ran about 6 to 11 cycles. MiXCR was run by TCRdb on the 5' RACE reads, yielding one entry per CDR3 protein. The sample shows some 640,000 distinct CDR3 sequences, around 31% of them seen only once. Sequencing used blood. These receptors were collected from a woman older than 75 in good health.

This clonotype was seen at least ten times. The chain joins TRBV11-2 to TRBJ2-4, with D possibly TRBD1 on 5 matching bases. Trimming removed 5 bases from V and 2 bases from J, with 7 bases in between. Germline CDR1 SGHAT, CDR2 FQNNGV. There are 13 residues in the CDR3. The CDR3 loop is CASSRTSKNIQYF. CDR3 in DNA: TGTGCCAGCAGCCGGACATCCAAAAACATTCAGTACTTC.

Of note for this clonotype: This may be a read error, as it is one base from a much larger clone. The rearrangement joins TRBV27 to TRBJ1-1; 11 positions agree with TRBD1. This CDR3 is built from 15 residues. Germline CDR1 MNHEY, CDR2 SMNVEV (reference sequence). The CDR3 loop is CVSSLDRGPGTEAFF. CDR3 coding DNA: TGTGTCAGCAGTTTGGACAGGGGGCCGGGAACTGAAGCTTTCTTT.

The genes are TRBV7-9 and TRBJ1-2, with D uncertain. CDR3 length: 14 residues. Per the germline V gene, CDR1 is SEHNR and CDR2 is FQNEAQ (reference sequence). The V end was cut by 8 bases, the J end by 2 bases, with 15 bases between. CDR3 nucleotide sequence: TGTGCCAGCCCAACCATAGGTGGGAACTATGGCTACACCTTC. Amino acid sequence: CASPTIGGNYGYTF.

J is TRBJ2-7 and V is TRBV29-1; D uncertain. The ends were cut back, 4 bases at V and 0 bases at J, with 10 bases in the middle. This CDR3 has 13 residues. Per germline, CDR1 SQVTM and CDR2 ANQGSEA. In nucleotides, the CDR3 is TGCAGCGTTGTTAAGGTTGGCTCCTACGAGCAGTACTTC. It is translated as CSVVKVGSYEQYF.

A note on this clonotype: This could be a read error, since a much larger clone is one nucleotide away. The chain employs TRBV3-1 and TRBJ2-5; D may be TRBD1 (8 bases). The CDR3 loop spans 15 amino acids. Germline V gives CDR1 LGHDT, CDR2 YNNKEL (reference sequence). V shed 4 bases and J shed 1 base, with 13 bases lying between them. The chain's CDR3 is CASSRTGGVQETQYF. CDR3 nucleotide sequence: TGTGCCAGCAGCCGAACAGGGGGGGTCCAAGAGACCCAGTACTTC.

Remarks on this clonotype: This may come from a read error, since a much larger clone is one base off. The DNA for the CDR3 is TGTGCCGGCAGTTACTCTGCAGGGCCTAGGAGAGAGACCCAGTACTTC. It yields the protein CAGSYSAGPRRETQYF. The rearrangement links TRBV6-2 or TRBV6-3 to TRBJ2-5, with a weak D call TRBD1 (5 bases). Per the germline V gene, CDR1 is MNHEY and CDR2 is SVGEGT. This CDR3 comprises 16 residues.

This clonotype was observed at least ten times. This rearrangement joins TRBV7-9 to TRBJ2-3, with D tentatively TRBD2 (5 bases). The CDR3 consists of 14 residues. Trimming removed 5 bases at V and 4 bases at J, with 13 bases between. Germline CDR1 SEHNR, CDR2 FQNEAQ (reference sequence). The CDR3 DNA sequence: TGTGCCAGCAGCCCGGAAGCGGCCGCAGATACGCAGTATTTT. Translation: CASSPEAAADTQYF.

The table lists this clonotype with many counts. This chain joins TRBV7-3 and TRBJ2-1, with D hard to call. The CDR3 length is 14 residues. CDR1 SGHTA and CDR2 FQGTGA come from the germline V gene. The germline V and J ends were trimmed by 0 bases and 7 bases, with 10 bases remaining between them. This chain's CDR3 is CASSLTGLTNEQFF. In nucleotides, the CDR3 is TGTGCCAGCAGCTTAACGGGCCTGACTAATGAGCAGTTCTTC. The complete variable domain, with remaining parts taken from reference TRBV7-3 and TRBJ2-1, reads GAGVSQTPSNKVTEKGKYVELRCDPISGHTALYWYRQSLGQGPEFLIYFQGTGAADDSGLPNDRFFAVRPEGSVSTLKIQRTERGDSAVYLCASSLTGLTNEQFFGPGTRLTVL.

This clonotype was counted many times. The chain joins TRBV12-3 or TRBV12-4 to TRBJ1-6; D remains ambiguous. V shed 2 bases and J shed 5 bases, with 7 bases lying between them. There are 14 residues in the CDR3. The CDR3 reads CASSLSGNNSPLHF. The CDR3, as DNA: TGTGCCAGCAGTTTATCTGGAAATAATTCACCCCTCCACTTT.

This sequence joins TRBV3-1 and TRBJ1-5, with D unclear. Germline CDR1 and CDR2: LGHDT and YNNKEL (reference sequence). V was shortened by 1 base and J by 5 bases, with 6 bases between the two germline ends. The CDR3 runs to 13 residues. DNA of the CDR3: TGTGCCAGCAGCCAAGCGGGAGATCAGCCCCAGCATTTT. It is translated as CASSQAGDQPQHF.

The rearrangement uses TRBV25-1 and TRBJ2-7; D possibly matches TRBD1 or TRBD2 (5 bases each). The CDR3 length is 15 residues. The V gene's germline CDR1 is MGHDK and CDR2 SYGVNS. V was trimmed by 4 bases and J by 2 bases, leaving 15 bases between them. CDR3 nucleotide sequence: TGTGCCAGCAGTGTTCACGGGACGGGCACCTACGAGCAGTACTTC. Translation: CASSVHGTGTYEQYF.

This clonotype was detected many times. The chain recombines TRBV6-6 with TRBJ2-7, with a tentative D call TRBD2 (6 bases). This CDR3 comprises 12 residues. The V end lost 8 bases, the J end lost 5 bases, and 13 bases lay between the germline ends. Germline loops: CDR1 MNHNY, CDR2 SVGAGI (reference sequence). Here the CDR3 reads CASFNGGNEQYF. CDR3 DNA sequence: TGTGCCAGCTTTAACGGGGGTAACGAGCAGTACTTC.

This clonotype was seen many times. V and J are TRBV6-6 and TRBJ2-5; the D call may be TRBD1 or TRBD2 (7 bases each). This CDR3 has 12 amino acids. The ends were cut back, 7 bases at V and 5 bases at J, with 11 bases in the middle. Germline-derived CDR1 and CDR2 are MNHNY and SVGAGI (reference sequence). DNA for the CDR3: TGTGCCAGCACCAGGGGGGGGGAGACCCAGTACTTC. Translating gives CASTRGGETQYF.

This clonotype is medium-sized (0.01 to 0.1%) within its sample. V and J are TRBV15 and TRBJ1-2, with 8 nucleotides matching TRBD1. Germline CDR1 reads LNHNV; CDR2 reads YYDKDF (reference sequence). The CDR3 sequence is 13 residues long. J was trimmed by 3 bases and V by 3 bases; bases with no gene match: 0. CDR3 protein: CATSRDRDYGYTF. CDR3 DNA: TGTGCCACCAGCAGGGACAGGGACTATGGCTACACCTTC.

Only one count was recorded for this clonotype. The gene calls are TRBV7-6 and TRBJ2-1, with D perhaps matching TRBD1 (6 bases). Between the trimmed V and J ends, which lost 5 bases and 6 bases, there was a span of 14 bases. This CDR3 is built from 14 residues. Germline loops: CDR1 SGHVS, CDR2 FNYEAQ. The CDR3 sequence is CASSPRDRCNEQFF. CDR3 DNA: TGTGCCAGCAGCCCCCGCGACAGGTGCAATGAGCAGTTCTTC.

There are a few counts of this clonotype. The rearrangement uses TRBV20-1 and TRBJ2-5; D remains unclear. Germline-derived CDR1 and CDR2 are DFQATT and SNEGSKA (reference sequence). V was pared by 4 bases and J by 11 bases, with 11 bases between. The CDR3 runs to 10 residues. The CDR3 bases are TGCAGTGCTACCAATGAGGAGCAGTACTTC. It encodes CSATNEEQYF.

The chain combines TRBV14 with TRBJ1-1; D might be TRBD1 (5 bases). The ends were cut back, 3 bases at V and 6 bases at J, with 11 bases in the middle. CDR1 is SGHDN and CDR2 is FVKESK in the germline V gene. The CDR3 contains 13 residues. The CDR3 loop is CASSHLLGAEAFF. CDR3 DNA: TGTGCCAGCAGCCATCTATTGGGGGCTGAAGCTTTCTTT.

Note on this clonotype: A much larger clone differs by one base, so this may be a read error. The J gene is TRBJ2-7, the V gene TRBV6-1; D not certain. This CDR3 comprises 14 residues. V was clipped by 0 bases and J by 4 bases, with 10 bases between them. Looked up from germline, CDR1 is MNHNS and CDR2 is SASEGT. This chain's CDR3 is CASSEARPPYEQYF. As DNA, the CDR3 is TGTGCCAGCAGTGAAGCACGGCCTCCTTACGAGCAGTACTTC.

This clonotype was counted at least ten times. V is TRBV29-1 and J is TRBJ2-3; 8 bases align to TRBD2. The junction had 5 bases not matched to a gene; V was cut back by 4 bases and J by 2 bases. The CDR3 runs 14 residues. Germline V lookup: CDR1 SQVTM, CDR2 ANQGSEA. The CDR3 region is CSVVTGGPTDTQYF. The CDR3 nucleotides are TGCAGCGTTGTGACGGGGGGGCCCACAGATACGCAGTATTTT.

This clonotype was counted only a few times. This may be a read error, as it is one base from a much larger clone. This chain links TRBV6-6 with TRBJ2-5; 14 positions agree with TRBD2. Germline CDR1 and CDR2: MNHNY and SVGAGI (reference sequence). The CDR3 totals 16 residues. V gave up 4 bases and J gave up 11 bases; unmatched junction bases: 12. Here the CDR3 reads CASSWQTSGGANEQYF. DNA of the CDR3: TGTGCCAGCAGTTGGCAGACTAGCGGGGGGGCCAATGAGCAGTACTTC.

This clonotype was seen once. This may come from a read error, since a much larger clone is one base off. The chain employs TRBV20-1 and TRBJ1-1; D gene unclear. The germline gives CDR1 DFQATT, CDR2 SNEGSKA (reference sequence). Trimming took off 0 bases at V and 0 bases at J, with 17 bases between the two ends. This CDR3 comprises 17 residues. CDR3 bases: TGCAGTGCTAGAGATTTCAGTGGCGGGTGGCTGAACACTGAAGCTTTCTTT. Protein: CSARDFSGGWLNTEAFF.

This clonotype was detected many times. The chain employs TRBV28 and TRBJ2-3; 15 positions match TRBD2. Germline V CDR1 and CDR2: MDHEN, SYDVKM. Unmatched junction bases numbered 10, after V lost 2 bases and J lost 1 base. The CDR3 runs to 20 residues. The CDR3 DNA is TGTGCCAGCAGTTTAGTTATCGGACTAGCGGGGGGGTTCCGCACAGATACGCAGTATTTT. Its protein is CASSLVIGLAGGFRTDTQYF.

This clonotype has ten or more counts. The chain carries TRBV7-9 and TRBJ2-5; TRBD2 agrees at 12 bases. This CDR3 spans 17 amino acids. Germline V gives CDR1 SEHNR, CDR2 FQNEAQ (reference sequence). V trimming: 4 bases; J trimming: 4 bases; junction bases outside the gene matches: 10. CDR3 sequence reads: CASSSLAGGIGRETQYF. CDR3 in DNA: TGTGCCAGCAGCTCACTAGCGGGGGGAATTGGGCGAGAGACCCAGTACTTC.

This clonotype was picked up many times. This chain's CDR3 is CASSLDLGGNEQFF. DNA of the CDR3: TGTGCCAGCAGCTTAGATTTGGGTGGGAATGAGCAGTTCTTC. The chain recombines TRBV7-2 with TRBJ2-1; D call uncertain. Germline lookup yields CDR1 SGHTA and CDR2 FQGNSA. V was cut by 1 base and J by 7 bases, with 11 bases left in between. The CDR3 spans 14 residues.

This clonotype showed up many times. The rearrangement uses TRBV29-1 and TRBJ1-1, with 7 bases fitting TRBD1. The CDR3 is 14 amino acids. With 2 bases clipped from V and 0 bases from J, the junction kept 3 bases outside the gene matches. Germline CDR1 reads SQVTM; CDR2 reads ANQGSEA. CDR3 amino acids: CSVELGGMNTEAFF. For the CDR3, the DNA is TGCAGCGTTGAACTAGGGGGCATGAACACTGAAGCTTTCTTT.

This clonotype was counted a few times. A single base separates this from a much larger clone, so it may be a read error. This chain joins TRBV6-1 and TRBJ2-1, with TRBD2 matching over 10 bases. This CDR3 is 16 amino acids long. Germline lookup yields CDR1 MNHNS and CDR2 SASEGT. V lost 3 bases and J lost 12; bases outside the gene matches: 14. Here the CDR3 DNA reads TGTGCCAGCAGTGAGTCCCAGCGGGGGGGCCGAGGAGGGCAGTTCTTC. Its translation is CASSESQRGGRGGQFF.

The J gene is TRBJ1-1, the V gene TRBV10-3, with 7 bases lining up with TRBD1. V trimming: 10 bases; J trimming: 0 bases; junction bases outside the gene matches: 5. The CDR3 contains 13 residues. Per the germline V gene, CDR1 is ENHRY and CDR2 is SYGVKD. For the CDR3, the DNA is TGTGCCACCGGGACAGCCTTGAACACTGAAGCTTTCTTT. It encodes CATGTALNTEAFF.